A single sample gave rise to the 18 T cell receptor beta chains below, sequenced in a study of regulatory T cells in long-lasting Graves disease. According to the study, TCR beta libraries were built with iRepertoire HTBI primers and CDR3-region Arm-PCR. MiXCR was run by TCRdb on the multiplex PCR reads, yielding one entry per CDR3 protein. Of roughly 520,000 distinct CDR3 sequences listed, more than 10% are singletons. Stated time point: newly diagnosed GD, antithyroid drugs for less than 3 months. PBMC-derived RNA was used for the TCR library. These same records also appear under a second study, on T cells in Graves' hyperthyroidism and ophthalmopathy.

The sequencing used peripheral blood mononuclear cells (PBMCs), collected at new diagnosis, from a patient treated with antithyroid drugs. The receptors come from a young woman with Graves disease.

This clonotype was picked up a small number of times. The V and J genes are TRBV4-1 and TRBJ2-1; TRBD2 might be the D (6 bases). Trimming removed 1 base from V and 0 bases from J, with 19 bases in between. From germline, CDR1 is MGHRA and CDR2 YSYEKL. The CDR3 spans 19 residues. CDR3 sequence (DNA): TGCGCCAGCAGCCAAGTTGGTCAGGGACTCTCTAGCTCCTACAATGAGCAGTTCTTC. It codes for CASSQVGQGLSSSYNEQFF.

In this sample, this clonotype turned up many times. J is TRBJ2-3 and V is TRBV7-9, with 7 bases aligning to TRBD2. This CDR3 region has 13 residues. Trimming at V came to 5 bases and at J to 14 bases, leaving 13 bases not matched to a gene. Germline CDR1 is SEHNR and CDR2 is FQNEAQ (reference sequence). CDR3 nucleotides: TGTGCCAGCAGCCTCGGACTAGTGACGAGTCGGTATTTT. Protein sequence: CASSLGLVTSRYF.

This clonotype was detected a few times. The V and J genes are TRBV19 and TRBJ1-1; TRBD1 aligns across 7 bases. Germline V gene lookup returns CDR1 LNHDA and CDR2 SQIVND (reference sequence). V trimming: 5 bases; J trimming: 7 bases; junction bases outside the gene matches: 10. The CDR3 runs to 14 residues. CDR3: CASSPGQYFGEAFF. CDR3 in DNA: TGTGCCAGTAGTCCGGGACAGTATTTCGGTGAAGCTTTCTTT.

In its sample, this clonotype was seen a few times. The chain combines TRBV20-1 with TRBJ2-2; 9 nucleotides agree with TRBD2. CDR1 is DFQATT and CDR2 is SNEGSKA in the germline V gene (reference sequence). The CDR3 totals 18 residues. The V segment lost 4 bases and the J segment 5 bases; nucleotides outside the gene matches: 17. CDR3 nucleotide sequence: TGCAGTGCTAAGCCTAGCGGGACTTTAGGGACGAGAACCGGGGAGCTGTTTTTT. Protein: CSAKPSGTLGTRTGELFF.

On this clonotype: A read error is likely here: a far larger clone is one base away. The genes are TRBV11-2 and TRBJ1-1, with TRBD1 identical over 9 bases. Germline CDR1 is SGHAT and CDR2 is FQNNGV. This CDR3 region has 15 residues. J gave up 6 bases and V 4 bases, and 9 bases lay outside the gene matches. The CDR3 DNA sequence: TGTGCCAGCAGCTCCGGGACAGGGCCGGGACCTGAAGCTTTCTTT. Its protein is CASSSGTGPGPEAFF. Together with reference TRBV11-2 and TRBJ1-1, the CDR3 gives the full variable domain: EAGVAQSPRYKIIEKRQSVAFWCNPISGHATLYWYQQILGQGPKLLIQFQNNGVVDDSQLPKDRFSAERLKGVDSTLKIQPAKLEDSAVYLCASSSGTGPGPEAFFGQGTRLTVV.

This clonotype was picked up many times. The rearrangement joins TRBV28 to TRBJ1-1; no clear D gene. Germline V lookup: CDR1 MDHEN, CDR2 SYDVKM. The CDR3 length is 15 residues. Trimming took off 6 bases at V and 4 bases at J, with 18 bases between the two ends. The CDR3 region is CASSRPRSKSTEAFF. CDR3 bases: TGTGCCAGCAGCCGCCCAAGGTCTAAGAGCACTGAAGCTTTCTTT.

This clonotype has at least ten counts. The V call is TRBV7-2, the J call TRBJ2-3; D is possibly TRBD2 (6 bases). V was trimmed by 1 base and J by 9 bases, leaving 17 bases between them. This CDR3 region has 15 residues. Germline V gene lookup returns CDR1 SGHTA and CDR2 FQGNSA. CDR3 DNA: TGTGCCAGCAGCTTAGGAGCGGCCCCAGGGAGGACGCAGTATTTT. Encoded protein: CASSLGAAPGRTQYF. Full variable domain (rest looked up from reference TRBV7-2 and TRBJ2-3): GAGVSQSPSNKVTEKGKDVELRCDPISGHTALYWYRQSLGQGLEFLIYFQGNSAPDKSGLPSDRFSAERTGGSVSTLTIQRTQQEDSAVYLCASSLGAAPGRTQYFGPGTRLTVL.

This clonotype was detected ten times or more. The V call is TRBV9, the J call TRBJ2-7; D is undetermined. The CDR3 extends over 16 amino acids. The germline V gene has CDR1 SGDLS and CDR2 YYNGEE. V was trimmed by 0 bases and J by 1 base, leaving 14 bases between them. The CDR3, as DNA: TGTGCCAGCAGCGTAGGCCCCGCAGGAACTTCCTACGAGCAGTACTTC. Its protein product is CASSVGPAGTSYEQYF.

CDR3 sequence: CASSDVRGFYNEQFF. CDR3 coding DNA: TGTGCCAGCAGTGATGTGCGAGGGTTCTACAATGAGCAGTTCTTC. The chain has TRBV2 and TRBJ2-1; possible D gene TRBD2, 5 bases. Trimming pared 3 bases from V and 3 bases from J, leaving 12 bases between. The CDR3 totals 15 residues. Germline values: CDR1 SNHLY, CDR2 FYNNEI.

This clonotype was picked up many times. The rearrangement uses TRBV12-3 or TRBV12-4 and TRBJ2-1; 11 nucleotides match TRBD2. This CDR3 contains 13 residues. J lost 8 bases, V lost 7 bases, and 4 bases had no gene match. CDR3 sequence: CASKLAGVHEQFF. CDR3 DNA sequence: TGTGCCAGCAAACTAGCGGGAGTCCATGAGCAGTTCTTC.

This clonotype was observed at least ten times. The chain couples TRBV30 to TRBJ2-5; D uncertain. The germline gives CDR1 GTSNPN, CDR2 SVGIG (reference sequence). The CDR3 is 15 amino acids. V gave up 2 bases and J gave up 5 bases, with 18 bases separating them. The CDR3 DNA follows: TGTGCCTGGAGTAAATCCGACCTTAGGTGGGAGACCCAGTACTTC. This sequence encodes CAWSKSDLRWETQYF.

As to this clonotype: Only one base separates this from a far larger clonotype, so it likely reflects a read error. No conserved phenylalanine or tryptophan is present at the end of the CDR3, so a read error is the likely explanation. V usage is TRBV6-2 or TRBV6-3 and J usage is TRBJ1-2; 10 nucleotides agree with TRBD1. CDR3 length: 14 residues. The V gene's germline CDR1 is MNHEY and CDR2 SVGEGT. Germline trimming cut 6 bases from V and 5 bases from J; bases unmatched to any gene: 6. CDR3 protein: CASSSGTGEYGYTL. DNA for the CDR3: TGTGCCAGCAGCTCCGGGACAGGGGAATATGGCTACACCCTC.

This clonotype has a count of ten or more. This chain joins TRBV6-1 and TRBJ2-5; perhaps TRBD2 as D (6 bases). Trimming left V 5 bases short and J 4 bases short, with 11 bases between. This CDR3 contains 13 residues. Germline assignment: CDR1 MNHNS and CDR2 SASEGT. In DNA form, the CDR3 reads TGTGCCAGCAGTCTGACTAGTGGAGAGACCCAGTACTTC. Translation gives CASSLTSGETQYF.

The chain is built from TRBV20-1 and TRBJ2-3; D could derive from TRBD1 or TRBD2 (5 bases each). Trimming removed 6 bases from V and 4 bases from J, with 11 bases in between. Germline lookup yields CDR1 DFQATT and CDR2 SNEGSKA (reference sequence). The CDR3 consists of 12 residues. DNA for the CDR3: TGCAGTGCGGGGGTGAGGCCAGATACGCAGTATTTT. This encodes CSAGVRPDTQYF.

A note on this clonotype: A much larger clonotype is one base distant, so this may be a read error. The chain joins TRBV7-3 to TRBJ2-1; tentative D call: TRBD2 (6 bases). V was cut by 0 bases and J by 7 bases, with 13 bases left in between. Germline V lookup: CDR1 SGHTA, CDR2 FQGTGA. The CDR3 is 15 amino acids. The CDR3, as DNA: TGTGCCAGCAGCTTAACGGGCGGGAACCTAAATGAGCAGTTCTTC. Amino acids: CASSLTGGNLNEQFF.

This clonotype was picked up many times. V and J are TRBV3-1 and TRBJ1-2; D might be TRBD1 (5 bases). CDR3 length: 16 amino acids. Trimming shortened V by 1 base and J by 4 bases, and 16 bases separated the two germline ends. From germline, CDR1 is LGHDT and CDR2 YNNKEL (reference sequence). CDR3 protein: CASSQGQPTAGYGYTF. The CDR3 nucleotides are TGTGCCAGCAGCCAAGGTCAGCCGACAGCAGGCTATGGCTACACCTTC.

This clonotype was detected only a few times. V and J are TRBV7-2 and TRBJ2-7, with 7 bases identical to TRBD2. The V and J ends lost 1 base and 7 bases, in that order; junction bases with no gene match: 7. Germline V CDR1 and CDR2: SGHTA, FQGNSA. The CDR3 is 14 residues long. The CDR3 nucleotides are TGTGCCAGCAGCTTAGGCGGGAGTGTGGGGGAGCAGTACTTC. It codes for CASSLGGSVGEQYF.

This clonotype was seen ten or more times. V gene TRBV13 combines with J gene TRBJ2-1, with 10 positions matching TRBD1. V shed 5 bases and J 2 bases; nucleotides not matched to a gene: 12. Germline V CDR1 and CDR2: PRHDT, FYEKMQ (reference sequence). There are 18 residues in the CDR3. This CDR3 is CASSPDPAGTGAYNEQFF. The CDR3 DNA reads TGTGCCAGCAGCCCCGACCCTGCCGGGACAGGGGCCTACAATGAGCAGTTCTTC.